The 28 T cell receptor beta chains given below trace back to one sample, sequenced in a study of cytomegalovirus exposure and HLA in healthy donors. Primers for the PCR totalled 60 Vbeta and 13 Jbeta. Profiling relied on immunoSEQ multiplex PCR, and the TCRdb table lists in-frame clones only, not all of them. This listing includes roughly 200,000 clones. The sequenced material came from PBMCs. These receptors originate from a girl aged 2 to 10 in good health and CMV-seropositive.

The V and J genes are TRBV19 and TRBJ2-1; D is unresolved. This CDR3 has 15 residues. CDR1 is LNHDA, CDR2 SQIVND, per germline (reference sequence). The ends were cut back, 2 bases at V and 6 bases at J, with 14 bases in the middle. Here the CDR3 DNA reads TGTGCCAGTAGTATATCGCGCGGAGTCATCAATGAGCAGTTCTTC. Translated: CASSISRGVINEQFF. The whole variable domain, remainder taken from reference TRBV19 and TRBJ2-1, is DGGITQSPKYLFRKEGQNVTLSCEQNLNHDAMYWYRQDPGQGLRLIYYSQIVNDFQKGDIAEGYSVSREKKESFPLTVTSAQKNPTAFYLCASSISRGVINEQFFGPGTRLTVL.

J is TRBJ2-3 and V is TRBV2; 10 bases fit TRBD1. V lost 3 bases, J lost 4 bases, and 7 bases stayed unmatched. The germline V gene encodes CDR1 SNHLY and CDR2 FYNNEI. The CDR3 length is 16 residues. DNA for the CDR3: TGTGCCAGCAGTGAGATAGGACAGGGGGGCCCAGATACGCAGTATTTT. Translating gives CASSEIGQGGPDTQYF.

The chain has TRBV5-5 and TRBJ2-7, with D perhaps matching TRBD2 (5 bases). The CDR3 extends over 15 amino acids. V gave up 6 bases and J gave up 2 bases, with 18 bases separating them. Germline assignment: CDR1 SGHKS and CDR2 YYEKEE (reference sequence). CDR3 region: CASTTPKDGAYEQYF. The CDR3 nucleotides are TGTGCCAGCACCACCCCCAAAGACGGGGCCTACGAGCAGTACTTC.

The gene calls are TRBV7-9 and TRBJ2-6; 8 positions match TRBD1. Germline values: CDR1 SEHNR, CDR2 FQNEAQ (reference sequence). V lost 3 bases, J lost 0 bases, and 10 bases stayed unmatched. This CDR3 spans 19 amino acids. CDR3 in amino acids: CASSFRDRFQYSGANVLTF. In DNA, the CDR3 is TGTGCCAGCAGCTTCCGGGACAGGTTCCAATACTCTGGGGCCAACGTCCTGACTTTC. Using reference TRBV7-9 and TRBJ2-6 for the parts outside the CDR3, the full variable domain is DTGVSQNPRHKITKRGQNVTFRCDPISEHNRLYWYRQTLGQGPEFLTYFQNEAQLEKSRLLSDRFSAERPKGSFSTLEIQRTEQGDSAMYLCASSFRDRFQYSGANVLTFGAGSRLTVL.

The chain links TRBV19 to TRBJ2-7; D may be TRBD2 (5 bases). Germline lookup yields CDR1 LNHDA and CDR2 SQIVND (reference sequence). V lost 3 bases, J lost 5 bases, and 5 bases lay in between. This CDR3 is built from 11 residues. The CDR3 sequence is CASSMRDEQYF. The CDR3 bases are TGTGCCAGTAGTATGAGGGACGAGCAGTACTTC.

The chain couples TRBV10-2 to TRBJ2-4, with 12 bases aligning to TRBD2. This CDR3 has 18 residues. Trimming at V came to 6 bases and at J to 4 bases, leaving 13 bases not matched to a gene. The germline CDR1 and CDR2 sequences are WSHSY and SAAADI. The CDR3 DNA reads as TGCGCCAGCAGGGACCTAGCGGGAGGGCCGGGGGGGAAAAACATTCAGTACTTC. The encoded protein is CASRDLAGGPGGKNIQYF.

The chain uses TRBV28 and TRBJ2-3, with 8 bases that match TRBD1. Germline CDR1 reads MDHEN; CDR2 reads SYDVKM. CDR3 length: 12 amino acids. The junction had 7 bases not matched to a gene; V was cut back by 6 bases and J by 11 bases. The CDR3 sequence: CASRSDDRGQYF. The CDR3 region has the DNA TGTGCCAGCAGATCCGATGACAGGGGGCAGTATTTT.

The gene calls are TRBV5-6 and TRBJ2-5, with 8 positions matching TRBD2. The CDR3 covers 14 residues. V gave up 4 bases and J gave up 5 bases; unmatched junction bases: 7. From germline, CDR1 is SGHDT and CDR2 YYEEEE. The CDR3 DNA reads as TGTGCCAGCAGCCCCGGGACTAGAAATGAGACCCAGTACTTC. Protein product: CASSPGTRNETQYF.

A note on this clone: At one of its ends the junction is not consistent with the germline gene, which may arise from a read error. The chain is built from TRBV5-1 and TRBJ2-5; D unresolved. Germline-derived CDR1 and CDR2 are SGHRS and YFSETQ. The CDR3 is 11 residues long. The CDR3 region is CASSLQEAQYF. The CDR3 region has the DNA TGCGCCAGCAGCTTGCAAGAGGCCCAGTACTTC.

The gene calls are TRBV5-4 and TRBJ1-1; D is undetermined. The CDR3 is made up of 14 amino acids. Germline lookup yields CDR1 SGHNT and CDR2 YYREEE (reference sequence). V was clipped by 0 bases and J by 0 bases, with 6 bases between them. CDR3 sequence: CASSLDGLNTEAFF. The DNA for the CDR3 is TGTGCCAGCAGCTTGGACGGGTTGAACACTGAAGCTTTCTTT.

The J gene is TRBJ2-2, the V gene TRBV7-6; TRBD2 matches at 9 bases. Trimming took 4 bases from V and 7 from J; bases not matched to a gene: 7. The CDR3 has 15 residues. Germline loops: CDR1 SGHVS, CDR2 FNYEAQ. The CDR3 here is CASSSGLAHFGELFF. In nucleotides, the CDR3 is TGTGCCAGCAGCTCGGGACTAGCCCACTTCGGGGAGCTGTTTTTT.

The CDR3 sequence: CTSSHQRGGLDSYEQYF. The CDR3 nucleotides read TGCACCAGCAGCCATCAAAGGGGAGGGTTGGACTCCTACGAGCAGTACTTC. The chain uses TRBV1 and TRBJ2-7; the tabulated D call, TRBD2, remains unverified against the DNA. TRBV1 is labeled a pseudogene. The length of the CDR3 is 17 residues.

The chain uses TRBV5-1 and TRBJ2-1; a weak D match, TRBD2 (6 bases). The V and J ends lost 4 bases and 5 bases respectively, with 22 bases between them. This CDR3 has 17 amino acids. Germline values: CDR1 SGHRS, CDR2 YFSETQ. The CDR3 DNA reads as TGCGCCAGCAGCCATGTTAGCGGAGCAGAGCAGAACAATGAGCAGTTCTTC. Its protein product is CASSHVSGAEQNNEQFF.

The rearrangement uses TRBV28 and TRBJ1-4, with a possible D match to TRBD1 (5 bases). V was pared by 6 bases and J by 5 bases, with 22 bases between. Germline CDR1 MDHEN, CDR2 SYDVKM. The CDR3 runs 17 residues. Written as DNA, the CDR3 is TGTGCCAGCAGCGACGAAACCAGGGTTGGGATAAATGAAAAACTGTTTTTT. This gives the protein CASSDETRVGINEKLFF.

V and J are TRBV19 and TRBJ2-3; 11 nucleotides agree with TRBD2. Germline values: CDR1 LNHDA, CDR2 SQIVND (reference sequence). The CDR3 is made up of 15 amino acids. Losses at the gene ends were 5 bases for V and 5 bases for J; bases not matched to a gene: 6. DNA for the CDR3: TGTGCCAGTAGTGTACTAGCGGGAGAAGTAGATACGCAGTATTTT. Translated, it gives CASSVLAGEVDTQYF.

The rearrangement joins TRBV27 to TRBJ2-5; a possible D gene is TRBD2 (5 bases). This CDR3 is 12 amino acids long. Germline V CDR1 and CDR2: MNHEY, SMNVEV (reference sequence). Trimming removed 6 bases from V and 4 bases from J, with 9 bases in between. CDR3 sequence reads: CASRGLLETQYF. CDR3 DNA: TGTGCCAGCAGAGGACTCTTAGAGACCCAGTACTTC.

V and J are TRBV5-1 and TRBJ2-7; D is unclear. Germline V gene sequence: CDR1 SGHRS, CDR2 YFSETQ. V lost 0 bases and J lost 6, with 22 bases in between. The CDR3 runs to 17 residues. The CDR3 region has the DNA TGCGCCAGCAGCTTGGGCCCACCACCTGGGCCTAATAGCGAGCAGTACTTC. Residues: CASSLGPPPGPNSEQYF.

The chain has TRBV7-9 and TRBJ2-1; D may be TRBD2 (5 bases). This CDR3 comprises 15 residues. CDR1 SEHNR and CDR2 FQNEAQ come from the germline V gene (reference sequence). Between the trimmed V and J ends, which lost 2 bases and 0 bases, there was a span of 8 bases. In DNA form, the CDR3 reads TGTGCCAGCAGCTTACCCGGGAACTCCTACAATGAGCAGTTCTTC. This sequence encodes CASSLPGNSYNEQFF.

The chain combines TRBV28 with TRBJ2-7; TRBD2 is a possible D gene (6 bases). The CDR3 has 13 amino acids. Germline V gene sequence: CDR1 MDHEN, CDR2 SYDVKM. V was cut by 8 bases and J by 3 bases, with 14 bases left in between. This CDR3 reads CASVSAGNYEQYF. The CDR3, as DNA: TGTGCCAGCGTCTCGGCGGGGAACTACGAGCAGTACTTC.

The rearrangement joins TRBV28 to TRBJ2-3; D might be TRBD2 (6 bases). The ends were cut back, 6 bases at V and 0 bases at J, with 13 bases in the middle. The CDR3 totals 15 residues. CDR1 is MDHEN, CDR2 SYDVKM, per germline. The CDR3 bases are TGTGCCAGCAGCTGGGGGGTGGGGAGCACAGATACGCAGTATTTT. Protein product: CASSWGVGSTDTQYF.

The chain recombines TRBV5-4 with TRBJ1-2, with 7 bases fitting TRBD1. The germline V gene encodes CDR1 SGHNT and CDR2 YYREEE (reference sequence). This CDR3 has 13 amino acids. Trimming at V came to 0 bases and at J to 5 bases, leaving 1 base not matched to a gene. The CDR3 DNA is TGTGCCAGCAGCTTGGACAGGGGATATGGCTACACCTTC. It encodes CASSLDRGYGYTF.

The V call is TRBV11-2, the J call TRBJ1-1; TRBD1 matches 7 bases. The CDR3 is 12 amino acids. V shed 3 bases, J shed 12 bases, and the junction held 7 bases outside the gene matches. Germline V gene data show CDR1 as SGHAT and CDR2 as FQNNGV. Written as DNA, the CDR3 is TGTGCCAGCAGCTTGGGTGGGGACAGCTCTTTCTTT. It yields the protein CASSLGGDSSFF.

CDR3 sequence reads: CASSSTLADTQYF. The CDR3 region has the DNA TGTGCCAGCAGCTCCACCTTAGCAGATACGCAGTATTTT. The chain is built from TRBV9 and TRBJ2-3; D remains unclear. The CDR3 is made up of 13 amino acids. V was clipped by 4 bases and J by 4 bases, with 10 bases between them. The germline CDR1 and CDR2 sequences are SGDLS and YYNGEE.

The CDR3 spells CASSPGQSLATYNEQFF. The CDR3, as DNA: TGTGCCAGCAGTCCGGGACAGAGCCTAGCGACGTACAATGAGCAGTTCTTC. This sequence joins TRBV27 and TRBJ2-1; D perhaps matches TRBD1 (7 bases). The germline gives CDR1 MNHEY, CDR2 SMNVEV (reference sequence). V dropped 5 bases and J dropped 4 bases, with 21 bases sitting between them. The CDR3 contains 17 residues.

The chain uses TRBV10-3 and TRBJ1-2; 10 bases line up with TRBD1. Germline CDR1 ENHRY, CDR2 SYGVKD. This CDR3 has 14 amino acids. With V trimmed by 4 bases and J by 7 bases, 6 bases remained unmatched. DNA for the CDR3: TGTGCCATCAGTGGCCCCAGACAGGGGGCTGGCTACACCTTC. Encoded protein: CAISGPRQGAGYTF.

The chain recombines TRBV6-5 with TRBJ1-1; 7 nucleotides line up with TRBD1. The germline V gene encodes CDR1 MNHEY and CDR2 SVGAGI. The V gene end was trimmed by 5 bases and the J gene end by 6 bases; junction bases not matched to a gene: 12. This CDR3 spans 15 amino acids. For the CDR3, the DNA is TGTGCCAGCAGTCCTCCTTCGACAGGGCGGGCTGAAGCTTTCTTT. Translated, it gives CASSPPSTGRAEAFF.

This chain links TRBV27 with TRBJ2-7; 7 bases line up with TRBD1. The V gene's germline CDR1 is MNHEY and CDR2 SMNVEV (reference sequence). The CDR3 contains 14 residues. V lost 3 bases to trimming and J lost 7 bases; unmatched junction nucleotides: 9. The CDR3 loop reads CASSFGKGAKEQYF. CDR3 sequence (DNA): TGTGCCAGCAGTTTCGGAAAGGGGGCTAAAGAGCAGTACTTC.

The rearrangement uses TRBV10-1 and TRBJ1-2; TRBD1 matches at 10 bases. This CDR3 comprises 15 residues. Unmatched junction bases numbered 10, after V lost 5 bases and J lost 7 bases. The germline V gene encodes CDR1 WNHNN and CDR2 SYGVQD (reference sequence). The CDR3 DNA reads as TGCGCCAGCAGTCTACCCGGGACAGGGGCTCGTGGCTACACCTTC. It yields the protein CASSLPGTGARGYTF.